These T cell receptor beta chains were read from a single sample in a study of cytomegalovirus exposure and HLA in healthy donors. The repertoire was sequenced with immunoSEQ multiplex PCR; TCRdb's copy has only in-frame clones and lacks some. The repertoire includes 150,000 to 200,000 clones, around 75% of them detected once, and around 10% sits in the top ten. The sequenced material came from PBMCs. These receptors were collected from a man aged 18-30 years in good health and CMV-seropositive. CDR3s include the opening cysteine and the closing phenylalanine or tryptophan. A D gene is named only where the DNA matches it firmly. Where a row states a size, it is once, few, many or the class of an expanded clone; other rows omit it.

clone size,J gene,D gene,V gene,CDR3 protein,CDR3 DNA
NA,TRBJ1-5,NA,TRBV28,CATCFGNQPQHF,TGTGCCACCTGTTTCGGGAATCAGCCCCAGCATTTT
NA,TRBJ1-2,NA,TRBV5-1,CASSLGTNYGYTF,TGCGCCAGCAGCTTAGGGACAAACTATGGCTACACCTTC
NA,TRBJ2-6,NA,TRBV7-6,CASSDQFGRPSGANVLTF,TGTGCCAGCAGCGATCAGTTCGGGAGACCTTCTGGGGCCAACGTCCTGACTTTC
NA,TRBJ2-1,TRBD2,TRBV5-1,CASSHGLAGGYNEQFF,TGCGCCAGCAGCCACGGACTAGCGGGAGGTTACAATGAGCAGTTCTTC
NA,TRBJ2-7,TRBD1,TRBV28,CASSLRNVQGEQYF,TGTGCCAGCAGTTTACGTAACGTACAGGGGGAGCAGTACTTC
NA,TRBJ2-1,NA,TRBV7-3,CASSLSQNRGNEQFF,TGTGCCAGCAGCTTAAGTCAAAACCGAGGGAATGAGCAGTTCTTC
NA,TRBJ2-2,NA,TRBV2,CASSSRHTGELFF,TGTGCCAGCAGTTCTAGACACACCGGGGAGCTGTTTTTT
few,TRBJ1-4,NA,TRBV18,CASSPSQDNEKLFF,TGTGCCAGCTCACCGAGTCAGGATAATGAAAAACTGTTTTTT
NA,TRBJ1-1,NA,TRBV11-1,CASSLGLNTEAFF,TGTGCCAGCAGCTTAGGGCTGAACACTGAAGCTTTCTTT
NA,TRBJ1-5,NA,TRBV6-6,CASSDIHSNQPQHF,TGTGCCAGCAGTGACATCCATAGCAATCAGCCCCAGCATTTT
NA,TRBJ2-5,NA,TRBV5-5,CASSFPGGETQYF,TGTGCCAGCAGCTTCCCAGGAGGTGAGACCCAGTACTTC
NA,TRBJ1-4,TRBD1,TRBV4-2,CASSQIQGFNEKLFF,TGTGCCAGCAGCCAAATACAGGGGTTTAATGAAAAACTGTTTTTT
NA,TRBJ2-3,NA,TRBV5-1,CAGSRRLFSDTQYF,TGCGCCGGCAGCCGGAGACTGTTCTCAGATACGCAGTATTTT
NA,TRBJ2-1,TRBD2,TRBV5-1,CASSLSPGLAGGSNEQFF,TGCGCCAGCAGCTTGAGTCCGGGACTAGCGGGAGGAAGCAATGAGCAGTTCTTC
NA,TRBJ2-7,NA,TRBV15,CATSRDYRYEQYF,TGTGCCACCAGCAGAGATTATCGGTACGAGCAGTACTTC
NA,TRBJ1-1,NA,TRBV10-3,CAINRGQNTEAFF,TGTGCCATCAATAGGGGTCAGAACACTGAAGCTTTCTTT
NA,TRBJ2-5,NA,TRBV7-9,CASSSDRDTKGETQYF,TGTGCCAGCAGCTCAGACCGGGACACCAAGGGGGAGACCCAGTACTTC
NA,TRBJ1-2,TRBD1,TRBV19,CASSFGGQGYYGYTF,TGTGCCAGTAGTTTTGGTGGACAGGGGTACTATGGCTACACCTTC
NA,TRBJ1-1,NA,TRBV6-1,CASSEGGGVWVAEAFF,TGTGCCAGCAGTGAAGGCGGGGGAGTGTGGGTGGCTGAAGCTTTCTTT
few,TRBJ2-1,TRBD2,TRBV5-4,CASSKVSGSPYNEQFF,TGTGCCAGCAGCAAAGTTAGCGGGAGCCCCTACAATGAGCAGTTCTTC
NA,TRBJ2-3,NA,TRBV7-9,CASSLVLTDTQYF,TGTGCCAGCAGCTTAGTATTGACAGATACGCAGTATTTT
NA,TRBJ2-5,TRBD2,TRBV5-1,CASSLWGGETQYF,TGCGCCAGCAGCTTATGGGGAGGGGAGACCCAGTACTTC
NA,TRBJ2-7,TRBD1,TRBV30,CAWSGQGYEQYF,TGTGCCTGGAGTGGACAGGGCTACGAGCAGTACTTC
NA,TRBJ1-2,NA,TRBV4-1,CASRRPGGNYGYTF,TGCGCCAGCAGGCGACCCGGGGGGAACTATGGCTACACCTTC
NA,TRBJ1-2,NA,TRBV5-1,CASSSDSAAEGYTF,TGCGCCAGCAGCTCTGACAGCGCTGCCGAAGGCTACACCTTC
NA,TRBJ2-2,NA,TRBV9,CASSVGRGTGELFF,TGTGCCAGCAGCGTAGGTCGAGGGACCGGGGAGCTGTTTTTT